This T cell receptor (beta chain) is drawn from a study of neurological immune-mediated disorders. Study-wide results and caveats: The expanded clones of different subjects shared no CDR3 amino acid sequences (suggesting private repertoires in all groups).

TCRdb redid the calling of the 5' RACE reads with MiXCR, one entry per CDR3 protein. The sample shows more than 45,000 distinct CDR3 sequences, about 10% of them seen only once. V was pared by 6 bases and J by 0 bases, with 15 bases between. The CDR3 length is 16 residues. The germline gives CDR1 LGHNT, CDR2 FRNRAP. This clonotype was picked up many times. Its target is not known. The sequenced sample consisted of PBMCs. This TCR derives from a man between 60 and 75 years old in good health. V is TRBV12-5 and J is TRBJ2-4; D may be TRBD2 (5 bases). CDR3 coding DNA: TGTGCTAGTGGCTCCCCCGGGGAGACAGCCAAAAACATTCAGTACTTC. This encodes CASGSPGETAKNIQYF.